This TCR beta chain came from a study of T cells in tumors after PD-1 blockade. This table comes from immunoSEQ multiplex PCR, and its TCRdb copy is limited to in-frame clones, with some not included. The sample has more than 50,000 clones; less than 85% are singletons. This CDR3 is 15 amino acids long. Between the trimmed V and J ends, which lost 2 bases and 6 bases, there was a span of 14 bases. CDR1 and CDR2 from the germline V gene are PRHDT and FYEKMQ (reference sequence). The chain recombines TRBV13 with TRBJ2-1; perhaps TRBD2 as D (5 bases). The material sequenced was PBMCs, taken after anti-PD-1 treatment. The clonotype originates from a human donor with basal cell carcinoma. The CDR3 coding sequence is TGTGCCAGCAGCTTAATACTAGATTCCGGCAATGAGCAGTTCTTC. This sequence encodes CASSLILDSGNEQFF.